A single sample gave rise to the 8 T cell receptor beta chains below, sequenced in a study of cytomegalovirus exposure and HLA in healthy donors. A multiplex PCR was run with 60 Vbeta primers and 13 Jbeta primers. Assay: immunoSEQ multiplex PCR; the TCRdb copy retains only in-frame clones and omits some. The sample yields 140,000 or so clones, about three quarters seen once. The source material was PBMCs. These receptors all stem from a man between 40 and 49 years old in good health and CMV-seronegative.

The gene calls are TRBV27 and TRBJ2-7, with no clear D. CDR1 and CDR2 from the germline V gene are MNHEY and SMNVEV (reference sequence). Trimming took off 0 bases at V and 3 bases at J, with 6 bases between the two ends. This CDR3 region has 13 residues. The CDR3 nucleotides read TGTGCCAGCAGTTTATCGGAGCGCTACGAGCAGTACTTC. Amino acid sequence: CASSLSERYEQYF.

This clone was observed a few times. This rearrangement joins TRBV6-5 to TRBJ1-2; no reliable D call. This CDR3 is built from 15 residues. V gave up 6 bases and J gave up 3 bases, with 17 bases separating them. CDR1 is MNHEY and CDR2 is SVGAGI in the germline V gene. This CDR3 reads CASSDRTGWYYGYTF. The CDR3 coding sequence is TGTGCCAGCAGCGATAGGACGGGATGGTACTATGGCTACACCTTC.

The V call is TRBV19, the J call TRBJ2-7; TRBD2 agrees at 11 bases. V gave up 5 bases and J gave up 4 bases; unmatched junction bases: 4. Germline values: CDR1 LNHDA, CDR2 SQIVND (reference sequence). This CDR3 spans 14 amino acids. CDR3 nucleotides: TGTGCCAGTAGTCCCGGGACTAGCGGTTACGAGCAGTACTTC. This translates into CASSPGTSGYEQYF.

A single count supports this clone. This sequence joins TRBV6-6 and TRBJ2-1; TRBD2 matches at 9 bases. This CDR3 is 15 amino acids long. V was pared by 0 bases and J by 5 bases, with 2 bases of the junction left unmatched. Germline lookup yields CDR1 MNHNY and CDR2 SVGAGI (reference sequence). CDR3 nucleotide sequence: TGTGCCAGCAGTTACTCGACTAGCGGACACAATGAGCAGTTCTTC. Amino acids: CASSYSTSGHNEQFF.

The chain couples TRBV5-1 to TRBJ2-2; 7 bases are shared with TRBD2. Germline-derived CDR1 and CDR2 are SGHRS and YFSETQ. The CDR3 loop spans 12 amino acids. Germline trimming cut 4 bases from V and 7 bases from J; bases unmatched to any gene: 1. CDR3 in amino acids: CASSIAGGELFF. CDR3 DNA sequence: TGCGCCAGCAGCATAGCGGGCGGGGAGCTGTTTTTT.

The chain recombines TRBV7-8 with TRBJ2-5; D call uncertain. V gave up 5 bases and J gave up 1 base, with 11 bases separating them. The V gene's germline CDR1 is SGHVS and CDR2 FQNEAQ. This CDR3 contains 14 residues. The CDR3 DNA reads TGTGCCAGCAGCGTCAGGCAGTTCCAAGAGACCCAGTACTTC. It is translated as CASSVRQFQETQYF.

The chain combines TRBV13 with TRBJ1-1; D remains ambiguous. There are 14 residues in the CDR3. Germline V lookup: CDR1 PRHDT, CDR2 FYEKMQ (reference sequence). The V and J ends lost 5 bases and 7 bases respectively, with 17 bases between them. DNA for the CDR3: TGTGCCAGCAGCCCCCCCACGGGGAAAAATGAAGCTTTCTTT. Amino acid sequence: CASSPPTGKNEAFF.

The chain is built from TRBV6-5 and TRBJ2-7; TRBD1 matches 7 bases. Trimming at V came to 6 bases and at J to 3 bases, leaving 8 bases not matched to a gene. The CDR3 runs 14 residues. Germline V gene sequence: CDR1 MNHEY, CDR2 SVGAGI. In nucleotides, the CDR3 is TGTGCCAGCAGCTTTAGGACAGGCTTCTACGAGCAGTACTTC. Protein: CASSFRTGFYEQYF.